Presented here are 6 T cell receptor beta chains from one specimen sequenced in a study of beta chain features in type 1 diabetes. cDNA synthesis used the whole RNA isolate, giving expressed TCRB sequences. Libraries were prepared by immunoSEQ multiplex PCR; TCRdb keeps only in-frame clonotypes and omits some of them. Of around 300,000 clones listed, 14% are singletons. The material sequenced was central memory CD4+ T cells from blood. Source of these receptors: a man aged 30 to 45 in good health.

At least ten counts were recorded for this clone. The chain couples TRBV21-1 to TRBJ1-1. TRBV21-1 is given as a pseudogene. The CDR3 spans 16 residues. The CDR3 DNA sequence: TGTGCCAGCAGCAAGTCCCTCGGCAGCTTGAACACTGAAGCTTTCTTT. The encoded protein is CASSKSLGSLNTEAFF.

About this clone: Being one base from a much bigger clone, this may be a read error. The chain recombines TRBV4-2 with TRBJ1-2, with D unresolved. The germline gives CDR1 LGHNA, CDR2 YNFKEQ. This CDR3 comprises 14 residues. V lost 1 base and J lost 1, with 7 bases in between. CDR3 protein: CASSQVTGNYGYTF. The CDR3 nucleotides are TGTGCCAGCAGCCAAGTGACCGGTAACTATGGCTACACCTTC.

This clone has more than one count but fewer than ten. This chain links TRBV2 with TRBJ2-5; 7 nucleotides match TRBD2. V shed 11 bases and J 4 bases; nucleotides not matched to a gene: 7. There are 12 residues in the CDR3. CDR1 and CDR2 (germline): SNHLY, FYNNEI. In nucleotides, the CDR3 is TGTGCCGCCAAGTGGGAGGGAGAGACCCAGTACTTC. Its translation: CAAKWEGETQYF.

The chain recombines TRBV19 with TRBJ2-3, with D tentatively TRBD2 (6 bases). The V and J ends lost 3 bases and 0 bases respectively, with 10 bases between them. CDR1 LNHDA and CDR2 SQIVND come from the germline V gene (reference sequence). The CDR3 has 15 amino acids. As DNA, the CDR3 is TGTGCCAGTAGTATTGGCGGGGTTAGCACAGATACGCAGTATTTT. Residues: CASSIGGVSTDTQYF. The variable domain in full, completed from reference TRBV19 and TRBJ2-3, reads DGGITQSPKYLFRKEGQNVTLSCEQNLNHDAMYWYRQDPGQGLRLIYYSQIVNDFQKGDIAEGYSVSREKKESFPLTVTSAQKNPTAFYLCASSIGGVSTDTQYFGPGTRLTVL.

CDR3: CASSLRDSDTEAFF. The CDR3, as DNA: TGTGCCAGCAGCTTAAGAGACAGTGACACTGAAGCTTTCTTT. This chain links TRBV7-9 with TRBJ1-1; the D gene is possibly TRBD1 (5 bases). Trimming took 2 bases from V and 3 from J, leaving 10 bases between them. This CDR3 has 14 amino acids. Germline V lookup: CDR1 SEHNR, CDR2 FQNEAQ (reference sequence).

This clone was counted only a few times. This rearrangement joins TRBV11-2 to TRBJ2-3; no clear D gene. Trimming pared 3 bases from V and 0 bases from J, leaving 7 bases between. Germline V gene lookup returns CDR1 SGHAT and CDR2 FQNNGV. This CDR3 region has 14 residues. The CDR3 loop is CASSFTESTDTQYF. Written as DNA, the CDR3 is TGTGCCAGCAGCTTCACGGAAAGCACAGATACGCAGTATTTT. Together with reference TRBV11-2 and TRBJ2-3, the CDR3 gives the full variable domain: EAGVAQSPRYKIIEKRQSVAFWCNPISGHATLYWYQQILGQGPKLLIQFQNNGVVDDSQLPKDRFSAERLKGVDSTLKIQPAKLEDSAVYLCASSFTESTDTQYFGPGTRLTVL.